This TCR beta chain was recovered during a study of T cell changes during pregnancy in multiple sclerosis. Germline loops: CDR1 MDHEN, CDR2 SYDVKM. Germline trimming cut 6 bases from V and 6 bases from J; bases unmatched to any gene: 8. The CDR3 contains 15 residues. The protocol was immunoSEQ multiplex PCR, while the TCRdb copy is restricted to in-frame clones and leaves out a portion. The sample contains some 81,000 clones, 75% to 90% of which appear only once. Here the sequenced sample was peripheral blood, taken before pregnancy. V gene TRBV28 combines with J gene TRBJ2-1; 10 bases are shared with TRBD1. The TCR was taken from a female donor with multiple sclerosis, enrolled in a pregnancy study. The CDR3 sequence: CASRFGGTGANEQFF. In DNA form, the CDR3 reads TGTGCCAGCAGATTTGGGGGGACAGGGGCCAATGAGCAGTTCTTC.